This T cell receptor beta chain was recorded in a study of cytomegalovirus exposure and HLA in healthy donors. CDR1 SGHRS and CDR2 YFSETQ come from the germline V gene. The germline V and J ends were trimmed by 0 bases and 4 bases, with 14 bases remaining between them. The CDR3 consists of 15 residues. Remarks on this clone: The antigen is unknown.

General study findings and limits: A later analysis showed HLA-associated TCR beta chains outstripping equally common others in clonal expansion.

The PCR contained 60 Vbeta and 13 Jbeta primers. The protocol was immunoSEQ multiplex PCR, while the TCRdb copy is restricted to in-frame clones and leaves out a portion. The repertoire holds 90,000 to 150,000 clones, with around 81% as singletons. The chain uses TRBV5-1 and TRBJ2-7, with D tentatively TRBD1 (6 bases). Material for sequencing was PBMCs. This clonotype was sampled from a woman aged 40 to 50 in good health and CMV-seronegative. The chain's CDR3 is CASSLGELGGYEQYF. CDR3 bases: TGCGCCAGCAGCTTGGGTGAGTTAGGGGGTTACGAGCAGTACTTC.